This TCR beta chain was identified in a study of cytomegalovirus exposure and HLA in healthy donors. Across the study: Across a few hundred genotyped donors, over 70% landed in the Caucasian-associated ancestry cluster.

It was with 60 Vbeta and 13 Jbeta primers that the PCR ran. Repertoires were generated with immunoSEQ multiplex PCR, while TCRdb's copy carries only in-frame clones and drops some. The repertoire holds about 110,000 clones, around 80% seen once, with 6.9% in the top ten. The TCR originated in a young man in good health and CMV-seropositive. What was sequenced was PBMCs.

CDR3 loop: CASSPRDSQETQYF. The CDR3 DNA follows: TGTGCCAGCAGCCCACGGGACAGCCAAGAGACCCAGTACTTC. The chain joins TRBV11-2 to TRBJ2-5; 7 bases fit TRBD1. CDR3 length equals 14 residues. Trimming cost V 5 bases and J 1 base; bases outside gene matches: 4. The germline gives CDR1 SGHAT, CDR2 FQNNGV.